The present T cell receptor (beta chain) was sequenced within a study of CD8+CD57+ T cells in acquired aplastic anemia. Study-level information: Mean yield of DNA from sorted CD4+ and CD8+ cells was 2.5 to 4 ug.

Many counts were recorded for this clonotype. Antigen unknown. Study-wide results and limits: Statistical testing detected no significant gap in CD8+ Simpson's diversity between patients and controls. Patients and controls shared 25 to 30 CD8+ CDR3 sequences, highly expressed in patients.

V lost 0 bases and J lost 5; bases outside the gene matches: 9. There are 17 residues in the CDR3. In germline, CDR1 is SGDLS, CDR2 YYNGEE. For CDR3 and TCR beta VDJ profiling, genomic DNA was the template used. TCRdb itself ran the reads through MiXCR, one entry per CDR3 protein. The table has roughly 220,000 distinct CDR3 sequences, 65% seen once. Patients picked for sequencing had shown CD8+CD57+ cell expansion detected by flow cytometry. Each patient gave a blood sample that was collected before any therapy had been received. Material for sequencing was sorted CD4+, CD8+, or CD8+CD57+ T cells (not recorded which) from PBMCs. This chain links TRBV9 with TRBJ2-3, with 10 bases fitting TRBD2. This receptor was identified in a human donor with aplastic anemia. The CDR3, as DNA: TGTGCCAGCAGCGTAGTTAGCGGGGGGCTGTTAGGAGATACGCAGTATTTT. Translation gives CASSVVSGGLLGDTQYF.